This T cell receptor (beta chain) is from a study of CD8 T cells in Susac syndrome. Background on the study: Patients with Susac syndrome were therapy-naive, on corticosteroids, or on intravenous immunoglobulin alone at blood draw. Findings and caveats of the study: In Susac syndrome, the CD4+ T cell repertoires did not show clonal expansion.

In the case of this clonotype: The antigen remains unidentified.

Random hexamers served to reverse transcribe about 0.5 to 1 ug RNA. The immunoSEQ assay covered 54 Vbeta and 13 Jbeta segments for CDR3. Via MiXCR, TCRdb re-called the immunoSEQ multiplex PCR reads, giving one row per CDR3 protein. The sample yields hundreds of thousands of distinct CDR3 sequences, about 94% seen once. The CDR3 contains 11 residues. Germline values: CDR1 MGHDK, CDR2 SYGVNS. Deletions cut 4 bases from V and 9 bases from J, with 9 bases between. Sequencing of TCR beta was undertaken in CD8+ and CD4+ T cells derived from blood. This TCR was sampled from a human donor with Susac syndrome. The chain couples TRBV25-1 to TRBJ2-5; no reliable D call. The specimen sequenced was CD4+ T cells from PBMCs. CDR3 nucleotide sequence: TGTGCCAGCAGTGGGGGTAGGGCCCAGTACTTC. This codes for CASSGGRAQYF.